These 10 T cell receptor beta chains were sequenced from one sample in a study of blood T cells in healthy people across ages. It was with a sample-barcoded 5' primer and a J-beta primer mix that a second PCR of roughly 7 to 12 cycles was run. TCRdb re-called the 5' RACE reads with MiXCR, one entry per CDR3 protein. This sample has some 900,000 distinct CDR3 sequences; roughly 48% occur once, and the top ten carry 13%. Sequences were obtained from blood. The receptor source for this set is a young man in good health.

This clonotype was seen repeatedly, ten times or more. V usage is TRBV4-1 and J usage is TRBJ2-7; D unresolved. CDR1 and CDR2 from the germline V gene are MGHRA and YSYEKL. V was cut by 0 bases and J by 3 bases, with 12 bases left in between. The CDR3 has 15 residues. CDR3 in DNA: TGCGCCAGCAGCCAAGATCATTCCCAGAGCTACGAGCAGTACTTC. This gives the protein CASSQDHSQSYEQYF.

Comment on this clonotype: Germline is not matched at one junction end, which may reflect a read error. This chain uses TRBV20-1 with TRBJ1-2; 7 bases map to TRBD1. This CDR3 spans 14 amino acids. Per germline, CDR1 DFQATT and CDR2 SNEGSKA (reference sequence). CDR3 nucleotide sequence: TGCAGTGCTAGCCGTGGGACAGCTAACTATGGTTACACCTTC. Protein product: CSASRGTANYGYTF.

This clonotype was seen a handful of times. The chain has TRBV28 and TRBJ2-7; 7 bases are shared with TRBD1. The CDR3 is 14 amino acids. With 10 bases clipped from V and 3 bases from J, the junction kept 12 bases outside the gene matches. The V gene's germline CDR1 is MDHEN and CDR2 SYDVKM. CDR3 loop: CAITSRDSHYEQYF. In DNA, the CDR3 is TGTGCCATTACGTCCCGGGACAGCCACTACGAGCAGTACTTC.

The V gene is TRBV28, the J gene TRBJ1-3; D perhaps matches TRBD1 (6 bases). The CDR3 loop spans 14 amino acids. Germline V CDR1 and CDR2: MDHEN, SYDVKM. Deletions cut 6 bases from V and 4 bases from J, with 13 bases between. The CDR3 nucleotides read TGTGCCAGCAGCCCCAGGGGATGGGGAAACACCATATATTTT. It encodes CASSPRGWGNTIYF.

J is TRBJ2-7 and V is TRBV3-1; D is unresolved. Germline CDR1 and CDR2: LGHDT and YNNKEL (reference sequence). This CDR3 contains 14 residues. Trimming took 1 base from V and 5 from J, leaving 12 bases between them. The CDR3 DNA follows: TGTGCCAGCAGCCAAGCCCGCCAGGTTGACGAGCAGTACTTC. Amino acid sequence: CASSQARQVDEQYF.

The gene calls are TRBV29-1 and TRBJ2-7; D remains unclear. The V gene's germline CDR1 is SQVTM and CDR2 ANQGSEA. The V end was cut by 1 base, the J end by 1 base, with 8 bases between. This CDR3 is 13 amino acids long. This CDR3 reads CSVEATDSYEQYF. The CDR3 DNA sequence: TGCAGCGTTGAAGCAACGGATTCCTACGAGCAGTACTTC.

The chain carries TRBV27 and TRBJ2-3; 13 bases line up with TRBD2. V lost 6 bases to trimming and J lost 6 bases; unmatched junction nucleotides: 9. CDR1 is MNHEY and CDR2 is SMNVEV in the germline V gene (reference sequence). The CDR3 contains 16 residues. DNA for the CDR3: TGTGCCAGCAGAACCGGACTAGCGGGGGTGATGGATACGCAGTATTTT. Protein: CASRTGLAGVMDTQYF.

The CDR3 region has the DNA TGTGCCAGCAGCGCTACCGGGACAGGGTACTACGAGCAGTACTTC. Translating it yields CASSATGTGYYEQYF. The chain couples TRBV5-5 to TRBJ2-7; 9 bases are shared with TRBD1. J was trimmed by 3 bases and V by 4 bases; bases with no gene match: 8. Germline assignment: CDR1 SGHKS and CDR2 YYEKEE (reference sequence). The CDR3 is 15 residues long. Filled out from reference TRBV5-5 and TRBJ2-7, the complete variable domain reads DAGVTQSPTHLIKTRGQQVTLRCSPISGHKSVSWYQQVLGQGPQFIFQYYEKEERGRGNFPDRFSARQFPNYSSELNVNALLLGDSALYLCASSATGTGYYEQYFGPGTRLTVT.

Only a few counts were recorded for this clonotype. A read error may explain this, as a much larger clone is one base away. V usage is TRBV10-3 and J usage is TRBJ2-5; D not resolved. The germline V and J ends were trimmed by 4 bases and 11 bases, with 26 bases remaining between them. This CDR3 is 16 amino acids long. Germline V gene lookup returns CDR1 ENHRY and CDR2 SYGVKD. The CDR3 protein is CAISGAKGILRNEQYF. CDR3 DNA: TGTGCCATCAGTGGAGCGAAAGGGATCCTCCGAAATGAGCAGTACTTC.

This clonotype occurred once. The CDR3 loop reads CASSLGVAGEFYNEQFF. The DNA for the CDR3 is TGTGCCAGCAGCTTAGGGGTCGCGGGGGAGTTCTACAATGAGCAGTTCTTC. The gene calls are TRBV7-6 and TRBJ2-1; 7 nucleotides align to TRBD2. V was clipped by 1 base and J by 3 bases; unmatched bases: 9. This CDR3 is built from 17 residues. The V gene's germline CDR1 is SGHVS and CDR2 FNYEAQ. Looking up the rest from reference TRBV7-6 and TRBJ2-1 gives the full variable domain: GAGVSQSPRYKVTKRGQDVALRCDPISGHVSLYWYRQALGQGPEFLTYFNYEAQQDKSGLPNDRFSAERPEGSISTLTIQRTEQRDSAMYRCASSLGVAGEFYNEQFFGPGTRLTVL.